The clone carrying this T cell receptor (beta chain) was seen a few times. The antigen remains unidentified. The sample originates from a study of T cells in Graves' hyperthyroidism and ophthalmopathy. General study findings and limits: Most clonotypes that expanded in the thyroid above 0.001 also showed up in blood.

Germline CDR1 and CDR2: MNHEY and SVGEGT. CDR3 length: 15 amino acids. Unmatched junction bases numbered 9, after V lost 5 bases and J lost 4 bases. The TCR beta CDR3 regions underwent amplification using RNA transcripts as the source. First-round RT-PCR targeting the TCR CDR3 was performed with the HTBI primer set. TCRdb passed the multiplex PCR reads through MiXCR, listing each CDR3 protein once. In the table there are some 500,000 distinct CDR3 sequences, around 14% of which are singletons. Diagnostic assessment was based on clinical symptoms, serum thyroxine and TRAb, thyroid ultrasound and orbital computed tomography.

This sequence originates from a young woman with Graves' hyperthyroidism. What was sequenced was blood. V gene TRBV6-2 or TRBV6-3 combines with J gene TRBJ2-5; 8 bases agree with TRBD2. CDR3 sequence reads: CASSQKLAVGETQYF. DNA for the CDR3: TGTGCCAGCAGTCAGAAACTAGCGGTTGGAGAGACCCAGTACTTC.